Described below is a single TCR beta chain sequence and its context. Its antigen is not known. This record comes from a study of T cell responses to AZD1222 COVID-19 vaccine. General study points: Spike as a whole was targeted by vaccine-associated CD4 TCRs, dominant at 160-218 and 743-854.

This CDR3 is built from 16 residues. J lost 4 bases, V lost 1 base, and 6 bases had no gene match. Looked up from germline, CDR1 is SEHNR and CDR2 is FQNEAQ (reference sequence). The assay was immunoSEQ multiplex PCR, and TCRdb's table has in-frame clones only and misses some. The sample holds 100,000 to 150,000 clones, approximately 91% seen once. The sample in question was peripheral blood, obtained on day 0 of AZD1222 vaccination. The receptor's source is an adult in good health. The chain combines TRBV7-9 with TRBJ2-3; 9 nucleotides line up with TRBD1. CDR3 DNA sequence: TGTGCCAGCAGCTTAGGTGACAGGGGGACAGCAGATACGCAGTATTTT. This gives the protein CASSLGDRGTADTQYF.